These 15 T cell receptor beta chains came from one sample sequenced in a study of CD8 T cells in ankylosing spondylitis (dated by TCRdb to 2016 to 2017). What the research found in general, with its limitations: A TCR beta motif made up of eight or nine highly homologous amino acid variants appeared to be characteristic of blood from ankylosing spondylitis patients.

Their antigen targets remain unknown. To prepare the library, 5' RACE was applied. TCRdb records Illumina HiSeq 2500 as the sequencer. TCRdb reprocessed the public reads (quality trimming at Q25 with fastp, clone calling with MiXCR) and kept in-frame beta chains. For every CDR3 protein sequence, its rows merge into one entry that carries the most common genes and DNA. Counted in this sample were about 840,000 distinct CDR3 sequences; approximately 12% of them appeared once. The top ten clones comprise 0.45% to 0.6% of the sample. The specimen sequenced was blood, either unsorted or a sorted T cell fraction (not recorded which). The source of these receptors is a male donor with ankylosing spondylitis.

This clonotype was counted between two and nine times. The V call is TRBV20-1, the J call TRBJ1-1; D ambiguous. Trimming stripped 3 bases from V and 9 bases from J, with 14 bases between. Germline V gene lookup returns CDR1 DFQATT and CDR2 SNEGSKA (reference sequence). The CDR3 is 12 residues long. The CDR3 DNA reads TGCAGTGCTAGCGGGGTGGGGAGGAAAGCTTTCTTT. This encodes CSASGVGRKAFF.

This clonotype was recorded a few times. The chain combines TRBV20-1 with TRBJ2-5; possibly TRBD1 for D (5 bases). This CDR3 contains 15 residues. Trimming shortened V by 1 base and J by 1 base, and 13 bases separated the two germline ends. From germline, CDR1 is DFQATT and CDR2 SNEGSKA (reference sequence). Written as DNA, the CDR3 is TGCAGTGCTAGAGCTTGGAGACAGATCCAAGAGACCCAGTACTTC. Amino acid sequence: CSARAWRQIQETQYF.

This clonotype has only a few counts. The chain uses TRBV28 and TRBJ1-2; possibly TRBD1 for D (5 bases). V lost 6 bases to trimming and J lost 9 bases, with 29 bases between them. Per the germline V gene, CDR1 is MDHEN and CDR2 is SYDVKM. The CDR3 runs to 17 residues. The CDR3 DNA sequence: TGTGCCAGCAGCTCACTGAAGGGCCCGGGGCTTGGGAATTGCTACACCTTC. This translates into CASSSLKGPGLGNCYTF.

V usage is TRBV20-1 and J usage is TRBJ2-3; D gene ambiguous. This CDR3 has 15 residues. Germline V gene lookup returns CDR1 DFQATT and CDR2 SNEGSKA (reference sequence). V lost 3 bases and J lost 2, with 15 bases in between. The CDR3 region is CSASEAHTLTDTQYF. The CDR3 region has the DNA TGCAGTGCTAGCGAGGCGCACACTCTCACAGATACGCAGTATTTT.

The chain recombines TRBV7-2 with TRBJ2-2; no definite D call. The CDR3 is 15 residues long. Per germline, CDR1 SGHTA and CDR2 FQGNSA. Trimming removed 0 bases at V and 5 bases at J, with 10 bases between. CDR3 bases: TGTGCCAGCAGCTTAGCTCAAGCTGGGACCGGGGAGCTGTTTTTT. Residues: CASSLAQAGTGELFF.

Concerning this clonotype itself: The junction departs from the called germline gene at one end, perhaps through a read error. The V call is TRBV11-3, the J call TRBJ2-7, with TRBD2 identical over 9 bases. CDR1 SGHNT and CDR2 YENEEA come from the germline V gene. The CDR3 contains 15 residues. The DNA of the CDR3 is TGTGCCAGCAGCTTAGGAGGGACTAGCTTCTACGAGCAGCACTTC. Its protein is CASSLGGTSFYEQHF.

With respect to this clonotype: A much larger clone lies a single base off, so this may be a read error. This sequence joins TRBV6-1 and TRBJ2-1; D may match TRBD1 or TRBD2 (6 bases each). Per germline, CDR1 MNHNS and CDR2 SASEGT. The CDR3 sequence is 16 residues long. CDR3: CASTRQGGSSYNEQIF. CDR3 DNA: TGTGCCAGCACCCGGCAAGGGGGGAGCTCCTACAATGAGCAGATCTTC.

The J gene is TRBJ1-5, the V gene TRBV7-9, with D tentatively TRBD1 (5 bases). The V gene's germline CDR1 is SEHNR and CDR2 FQNEAQ (reference sequence). The CDR3 consists of 14 residues. V lost 3 bases to trimming and J lost 5 bases, with 11 bases between them. The CDR3: CASSFGAQDQPQHF. CDR3 nucleotides: TGTGCCAGCAGCTTCGGGGCACAGGATCAGCCCCAGCATTTT. Combining the CDR3 with reference TRBV7-9 and TRBJ1-5 gives the whole variable domain DTGVSQNPRHKITKRGQNVTFRCDPISEHNRLYWYRQTLGQGPEFLTYFQNEAQLEKSRLLSDRFSAERPKGSFSTLEIQRTEQGDSAMYLCASSFGAQDQPQHFGDGTRLSIL.

This clonotype was seen many times. The chain carries TRBV24-1 and TRBJ2-7, with TRBD1 matching over 7 bases. V gave up 4 bases and J gave up 5 bases; unmatched junction bases: 1. Germline V lookup: CDR1 KGHDR, CDR2 SFDVKD. The CDR3 extends over 12 amino acids. The chain's CDR3 is CATSDGTDEQYF. In nucleotides, the CDR3 is TGTGCCACCAGTGACGGGACAGACGAGCAGTACTTC.

The chain carries TRBV28 and TRBJ1-2, with unresolved D. This CDR3 is built from 14 residues. The V and J ends lost 3 bases and 0 bases respectively, with 8 bases between them. Germline V gene sequence: CDR1 MDHEN, CDR2 SYDVKM. This chain's CDR3 is CASSFGRSNYGYTF. The CDR3 DNA is TGTGCCAGCAGTTTCGGACGGTCTAACTATGGCTACACCTTC.

This chain joins TRBV29-1 and TRBJ2-5; 9 bases map to TRBD2. The CDR3 loop spans 14 amino acids. The V gene's germline CDR1 is SQVTM and CDR2 ANQGSEA. V shed 4 bases, J shed 5 bases, and the junction held 8 bases outside the gene matches. DNA of the CDR3: TGCAGCGTTGGACATAGCGGGAGAGGGGAGACCCAGTACTTC. Translation: CSVGHSGRGETQYF. Using reference TRBV29-1 and TRBJ2-5 for the parts outside the CDR3, the full variable domain is SAVISQKPSRDICQRGTSLTIQCQVDSQVTMMFWYRQQPGQSLTLIATANQGSEATYESGFVIDKFPISRPNLTFSTLTVSNMSPEDSSIYLCSVGHSGRGETQYFGPGTRLLVL.

This clonotype was counted only a few times. The chain has TRBV12-5 and TRBJ2-2; D ambiguous. The CDR3 is made up of 14 amino acids. The germline gives CDR1 LGHNT, CDR2 FRNRAP. V was pared by 1 base and J by 1 base, with 4 bases between. CDR3 amino acids: CASGLGGNTGELFF. Written as DNA, the CDR3 is TGTGCTAGTGGTTTGGGGGGGAACACCGGGGAGCTGTTTTTT.

This clonotype was observed a few times. The V call is TRBV24-1, the J call TRBJ1-1; D is perhaps TRBD1 (6 bases). V lost 2 bases to trimming and J lost 1 base, with 10 bases between them. The CDR3 consists of 15 residues. The V gene's germline CDR1 is KGHDR and CDR2 SFDVKD. In DNA, the CDR3 is TGTGCCACCAGTGATTCGGGGGGCCCGAACACTGAAGCTTTCTTT. It yields the protein CATSDSGGPNTEAFF.

This clonotype was detected a few times. This chain uses TRBV20-1 with TRBJ2-1, with 8 bases that match TRBD2. The germline V gene encodes CDR1 DFQATT and CDR2 SNEGSKA (reference sequence). The CDR3 is 15 residues long. The junction had 21 bases not matched to a gene; V was cut back by 5 bases and J by 15 bases. This CDR3 reads CSAARGTGGPLRMFF. Here the CDR3 DNA reads TGCAGTGCTGCCCGCGGAACGGGGGGGCCCTTGCGTATGTTCTTC.

The rearrangement joins TRBV6-2 or TRBV6-3 to TRBJ1-5; D call uncertain. V lost 1 base and J lost 9, with 10 bases in between. Germline values: CDR1 MNHEY, CDR2 SVGEGT. The CDR3 runs to 13 residues. DNA for the CDR3: TGTGCCAGCAGTTACTGGCCCCGGGGGCCCCAGCATTTT. Translating gives CASSYWPRGPQHF.